Reported below is one T cell receptor (beta chain). The repertoire was sequenced with immunoSEQ multiplex PCR; TCRdb's copy has only in-frame clones and lacks some. Among about 140,000 clones listed, about 90% were seen once. The data derive from a study of control samples from healthy donors and cancer patients. The germline V gene has CDR1 SGHRS and CDR2 YFSETQ. V was cut by 0 bases and J by 3 bases, with 9 bases left in between. CDR3 size: 14 residues. Source material: blood. The V gene is TRBV5-1, the J gene TRBJ1-1; D uncertain. The clonotype was recovered from a man in his late teens or twenties in good health. For the CDR3, the DNA is TGCGCCAGCAGCTTGGCCGGATTGGACACTGAAGCTTTCTTT. Amino acids: CASSLAGLDTEAFF.